The T cell receptor (beta chain) described here comes from a study of cytomegalovirus exposure and HLA in healthy donors listed by TCRdb under 2017. About the full investigation: In an earlier analysis of approximately 500 of the donors, 276 Gb of sequence data and 117 million unique TCR beta sequences from roughly 200 million T cells were reported. Donor age, sex, ethnicity and CMV serostatus were compiled alongside the repertoire data. Besides the first cohort of 666 subjects, a separate validation cohort made up of over 95 different subjects was used. A later genetic analysis used genome-wide SNP genotypes for about 55% of the 666 donors, treating that subset as a discovery cohort. All discovery cohort repertoires had been generated on a single sequencing platform. The study used immunosequencing to profile the T cell repertoires of several hundred subjects and linked those repertoires to cytomegalovirus serostatus. The study aimed to test whether signatures of past pathogen exposure could be identified by cataloging public T cell receptors. Among 300 to 500 genotyped donors of the cohort, an average of approximately 220,000 unique TCR beta nucleotide sequences was sequenced per donor, of which 15% to 20% were non-productive. A few DR-DQ haplotypes were treated as single units for association and clustering because of strong linkage in the cohort. About 300 gigabases of sequencing data and tens of millions of unique TCR sequences were included in an early release covering about 700 HLA-typed donors. An earlier analysis of a few hundred of the donors applied high-throughput TCR beta sequencing to assess whether each TCR beta V gene segment acted as functional or pseudogenic. A later analysis re-examined previously published TCR beta repertoires from 500 to 700 donors and added high-resolution HLA genotyping to investigate patterns of TCR occurrence. The study combined high-throughput TCR immunosequencing, statistical association of individual TCRs with disease status, and machine learning to predict cytomegalovirus infection status. Rather than drawing on any new phenotypic data, the later analysis identified candidate immune exposures from TCR beta sequences and the way those sequences occurred across donors. Of the roughly 390 genotyped donors, 70% to 90% were placed in the genetic ancestry cluster associated with self-reported Caucasian donors. HLA typing included class I and class II loci at four-digit resolution. The number of typed donors differed by locus: about 620-630 for A, B, C, DRB1 and DQB1; 500 to 550 for DQA1; 606 for DPA1; and some 470 for DPB1.

Notes on this clone: The antigen this receptor binds is unknown. No much larger clonotype is one base removed from it; base qualities were not supplied.

In total, 600 or so healthy bone marrow donors made up the cohort. At the time of sampling, every cohort member was nominally healthy, though immune exposures that went unrecorded were likely present. The donor tested CMV seropositive, placing the donor among the approximately 310 seropositive members of the cohort. A peripheral blood sample was collected from each donor, and TCR beta sequencing was performed on peripheral blood mononuclear cells. Genomic DNA was extracted from the blood cell samples with the Qiagen DNeasy Blood Extraction Kit. CDR1 and CDR2 were assigned from the germline V gene as SGHRS and YFSETQ. Deletion took 0 bases off V and 7 bases off J, with a span of 11 bases between the germline ends. Spanning cysteine to phenylalanine, the CDR3 consists of 14 amino acids. The kept DNA is CDR3 alone, 42 bases in frame from the first base. Here is what the overall study found, with its caveats: Correlated functional status among segregating V segments might reflect linkage disequilibrium, but an unknown experimental factor could not be ruled out. The classifier was reported to diagnose cytomegalovirus status with high specificity and sensitivity in both the original cohort and the validation cohort. A later analysis found that TCR association rates varied across HLA loci, with DRB1 alleles showing the most associated TCRs and HLA-C alleles the fewest. A later genetic analysis associated a missense DCLRE1C variant with V-gene and J-gene trimming of TCR beta chains, and an independent cohort replicated the association. At a false discovery rate of 0.05, a later analysis linked some 18,000 TCR beta sequences to specific HLA alleles. The study gave a list of about 170 TCR beta chains associated with cytomegalovirus. The authors suggested that the approach could potentially be generalized to other disease states and immunological phenotypes. In this cohort, only TCR beta chains were sequenced, and detectable features were limited by the absence of alpha or paired-chain data. A further reported finding was that TCR beta sequences accurately predicted the HLA-A and HLA-B alleles for most subjects in the first cohort. In vitro tests confirmed that a few of the cytomegalovirus-associated TCR beta chains recognize cytomegalovirus antigens. A later genetic analysis reported fewer N-insertions in productive TCRs among donors in an Asian-associated ancestry cluster than the roughly 670-donor mean. Several of the top co-occurrence clusters appeared to be linked to parvovirus B19, influenza, CMV and Epstein-Barr virus, according to a later analysis. Because HLA typing was missing for some donors at each locus, association tests included only the typed subset. A group of highly shared sequence variants was considered likely to be a technical artifact of the sequencing pipeline. An earlier analysis of approximately 540 of the donors showed that most TCR beta V segments appeared in productive rearrangements either about 87% or about 30% of the time, which broadly matched IMGT annotations. In a later analysis, most CMV-associated TCR beta chains were found to appear HLA-restricted, with HLA associations seemingly driven largely by CMV exposure. When HLA alleles, especially DR and DQ, strongly co-occurred, TCR associations were difficult to assign to individual alleles. Because the 87-base-pair reads could not distinguish some IMGT-functional V segments, including TRBV6-2 and TRBV6-3, those segments were excluded. A later analysis found that HLA-associated TCR beta chains were more clonally expanded and had lower generation probabilities than equally common non-associated chains. Because counts were too low, roughly 18 rarely observed V segments, including chromosome 9 orphons, were left out of the earlier analysis of 587 of the donors. CMV serostatus was the only immune exposure information available for the cohort. Sequencing depth was assumed to be roughly uniform across donors in the presence/absence analyses, though that assumption may not hold. Most TCR sequences were seen in very few donors, while some public TCRs were found in many individuals.

Library prep was done by the immunoSEQ multiplex PCR assay. The multiplex PCR relied on a mix of 60 forward primers for TCR Vbeta segments and 13 reverse primers for TCR Jbeta segments. The CDR3 region of rearranged TCR beta genes was amplified from genomic DNA by a multiplex PCR assay. On the Illumina HiSeq System, the amplified TCR beta libraries were sequenced as 87-base-pair reads. The published analysis was carried out like this. Across the 700 or so repertoires, a later analysis counted some 80 million unique TCR beta chains, roughly 11 million of which were shared by at least two donors. A nearest-neighbor algorithm error-corrected the raw reads and collapsed the reads into unique sequences, merging closely related sequences to remove PCR and sequencing errors. Alignment of CDR3 sequences to IMGT reference sequences was used to assign V, D and J gene segments. For a sequence to be retained, a match of at least six nucleotides was required to both a V gene segment and a J gene segment. Rearrangements were called productive when the CDR3 lacked stop codons and stayed in frame with V and J; all others were non-productive. CDR3 was defined by IMGT convention, running from the second conserved V-encoded cysteine to the conserved J-encoded phenylalanine. The earlier analysis of about 590 of the donors excluded sequences that lacked an unambiguous match to a single V gene segment. An earlier analysis of a few hundred of the donors classified V segments as functional when productive rearrangements were above 56.7% and as segregating when the standard deviation between donors was above 5%. A statistical classification framework was developed to diagnose cytomegalovirus status using the catalog of TCR beta chain sequences. V and J gene assignment, in a later analysis, came from comparing TCR nucleotide sequences with IMGT/GENE-DB human TR gene sequences. A later analysis assigned CDR3 sequences and most-parsimonious VDJ recombination scenarios with the TCRdist pipeline. In a later analysis, each TCR beta chain was defined by its CDR3 amino acid sequence together with its V-gene family, and reads without a unique V-gene family were excluded. As a way to deal with suspected cross-contamination and a sequencing artifact, a later analysis dropped 640 or so nucleotide sequences that were highly shared and had low generation probability. In a later analysis, a clonal expansion index for each public chain was calculated from normalized within-repertoire ranks of inferred template counts. Generation probabilities in a later analysis came from a VDJ recombination model fitted to out-of-frame rearrangements, and those results were checked against IGoR. In a later analysis, TCR-TCR, TCR-HLA and TCR-CMV co-occurrence was scored with hypergeometric tests, and a repertoire-size bias correction was applied to TCR pairs. To estimate false discovery rates, a later analysis permuted the HLA or CMV assignments 20 times. In a later analysis, co-occurring TCRs were grouped using DBSCAN, and TCRdist sequence similarity was added for clustering within HLA-allele-positive subsets. Co-occurrence clustering excluded repertoires with fewer than 30,000 or more than 120,000 public chains, plus five with anomalous nucleotide sharing. The clones in this table, taken by TCRdb from immuneACCESS, are in-frame only. Not every clone is retained; where verified, under half of the shortfall comes from an unresolved V gene, and the cause of the rest is unknown. V and J calls and clone size follow that table, whereas D and trimming were derived from the DNA. Within this sample are about 120,000 clones, with 79% of them counted one time only. The top ten clones comprise 2.5% to 3.5% of the sample.

Sequencing was done on a sample of PBMCs. The chain is made from TRBV5-1 and TRBJ2-1; the D gene is unclear. The clonotype comes from a woman between 18 and 29 years old in good health and CMV-seropositive. The sequenced DNA is TGCGCCAGCAGCTTGGATTCCCCTAGGAATGAGCAGTTCTTC. It translates to CASSLDSPRNEQFF.